What follows is one T cell receptor beta chain and its context. This CDR3 has 15 amino acids. Trimming shortened V by 5 bases and J by 5 bases, and 18 bases separated the two germline ends. Per the germline V gene, CDR1 is SEHNR and CDR2 is FQNEAQ (reference sequence). The data derive from a study of shared clonotypes between healthy human individuals. Sequenced by immunoSEQ multiplex PCR; TCRdb stores in-frame clones only, minus some. This table has 2,500,000 or so clones, about 90% appearing once. Sequencing was performed on naive CD4+ T cells from PBMCs. Specified subset: CD45RA+ positively selected. The chain is built from TRBV7-9 and TRBJ2-5; the D gene could be TRBD1 or TRBD2 (5 bases each). The clonotype originates from a man aged 18-30 years in good health. Some clones in this sample may be carry-over from other donors' samples. CDR3 DNA sequence: TGTGCCAGCAGCCCTAGCATCAGGGCTGGGGAGACCCAGTACTTC. This sequence encodes CASSPSIRAGETQYF.